Detailed here is one T cell receptor (beta chain). The antigen remains undetermined. These data come from a study of vaccination and CD4 T cells after COVID-19. Findings of the study overall: Spike mono-reactive status applied to 304 of 307 vaccine-specific clones in convalescent patients. Median reactive clonotypes, those recognizing SARS-CoV-2, rose from about 22 to 38, not significantly.

Specified time point: late sampling 161 to 241 days after vaccination in a few convalescent patients. The treatment was: roughly 11-day PBMC culture with coronavirus spike peptide pools or control peptides (ViraFEST assay). The Oncomine TCR Beta short-read assay sequenced DNA from cultured CD4+ T cells. From CD4+ T cells that had been cultured, genomic DNA was extracted. TCRdb processed the PCR reads anew with MiXCR; each CDR3 protein has one entry. The table shows about 20,000 distinct CDR3 sequences, with approximately 42% occurring only once. CDR1 and CDR2 (germline): SEHNR, FQNEAQ (reference sequence). This CDR3 contains 16 residues. The ends lost 7 bases at V and 7 bases at J; junction bases unmatched: 13.

The material was CD4+ T cells from blood, cultured in vitro, obtained about 7 months after SARS-CoV-2 vaccination. V is TRBV7-9 and J is TRBJ2-1, with 10 bases identical to TRBD2. This clonotype was sampled from a human donor who had recovered from COVID-19. Here the CDR3 DNA reads TGTGCCAGCACCCCAAGGGCTAGCGGGAGCGTGAATGAGCAGTTCTTC. It is translated as CASTPRASGSVNEQFF. Combining the CDR3 with reference TRBV7-9 and TRBJ2-1 gives the whole variable domain DTGVSQNPRHKITKRGQNVTFRCDPISEHNRLYWYRQTLGQGPEFLTYFQNEAQLEKSRLLSDRFSAERPKGSFSTLEIQRTEQGDSAMYLCASTPRASGSVNEQFFGPGTRLTVL.